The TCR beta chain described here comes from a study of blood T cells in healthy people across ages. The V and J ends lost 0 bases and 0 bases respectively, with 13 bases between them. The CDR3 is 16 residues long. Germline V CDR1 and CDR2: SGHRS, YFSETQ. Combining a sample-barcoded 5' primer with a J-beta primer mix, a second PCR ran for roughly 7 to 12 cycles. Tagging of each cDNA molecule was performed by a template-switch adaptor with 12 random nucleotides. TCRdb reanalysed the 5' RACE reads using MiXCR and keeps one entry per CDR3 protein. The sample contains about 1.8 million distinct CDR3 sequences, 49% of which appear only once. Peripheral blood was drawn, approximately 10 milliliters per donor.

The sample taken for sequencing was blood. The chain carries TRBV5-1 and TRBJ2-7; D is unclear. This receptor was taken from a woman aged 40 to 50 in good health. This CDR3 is CASSLAPSGSSYEQYF. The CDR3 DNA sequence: TGCGCCAGCAGCTTGGCCCCTTCAGGATCCTCCTACGAGCAGTACTTC.